This T cell receptor beta chain was identified in a study of CD49a tissue-resident CD8 T cells in human skin listed by TCRdb under 2017. Looking at the study overall: Tissue-resident memory CD8+ T cell subsets in human skin, defined by CD49a, CD69 and CD103 expression, were examined in the study.

The library was prepared using the immunoSEQ multiplex PCR assay. The source study handled its data this way. Frequencies of TCR V beta family usage were compared among the sorted CD8+ T cell populations from blood, dermis and epidermis. The table comes from immuneACCESS by way of TCRdb, which keeps in-frame sequences with V and J called. Part of the clones is missing from these tables; in studies checked, under half for an unresolved V gene and the rest for unknown reasons. V, J and clone size are taken as reported in that table, and D and trimming were inferred from the DNA itself. The table for this sample lists 1,200 or so clones; around 81% of them were counted only once. Approximately 10% of the sample rests with the top ten. Comments on this clone: This receptor's antigen is unknown. Nothing much larger sits one base from this clone, and base qualities are not available.

Relative to germline, V is 6 bases shorter and J is 4 bases shorter, with 33 bases between their ends. Taken from the germline V gene, the CDR1 and CDR2 loops are SNHLY and FYNNEI. The CDR3 has 21 amino acids, counting the end cysteine and phenylalanine. Of all the DNA, just the CDR3 is kept, 63 bases in frame from base 1. For roughly five healthy donors, sorted CD8+ T cells taken from blood, dermis and epidermis had their TCR beta CDR3 regions analysed. All TCR-sequenced donors were healthy individuals, and each provided both blood and skin samples. CD8+ T cell populations were isolated by sorting before TCR beta sequencing. Before T cell analysis, skin was split into dermal and epidermal compartments.

Material: CD103- CD8+ T cells sorted from skin dermis. The sequence was collected from a human donor in good health. Recombination joined TRBV2 with TRBJ1-4, and the D gene may be TRBD1, 5 bases matching. The CDR3 region has the sequence CASRPSGGTGLLGTVNEKLFF. The bases are TGTGCCAGCAGACCAAGCGGGGGTACCGGCCTACTGGGGACGGTTAATGAAAAACTGTTTTTT.